This TCR beta chain comes out of a study of shared clonotypes between healthy human individuals. The protocol was immunoSEQ multiplex PCR, while the TCRdb copy is restricted to in-frame clones and leaves out a portion. This table has about 2.4 million clones, 90% to 95% appearing once. Trimming removed 5 bases at V and 8 bases at J, with 18 bases between. Germline loops: CDR1 SGHTA, CDR2 FQGNSA. CDR3 length equals 15 residues. The source of this sequence is a man aged 18 to 35 in good health. Some clones in this sample may be carry-over from other donors' samples. Sequencing was performed on naive CD4+ T cells from PBMCs. Described subset: CD45RA+ positively selected. The V call is TRBV7-2, the J call TRBJ2-2; D not certain. The CDR3 DNA reads TGTGCCAGCAGCGGAAAGAGAGGCTCGTCAGGGGAGCTGTTTTTT. It yields the protein CASSGKRGSSGELFF. The full variable domain, rest sourced from reference TRBV7-2 and TRBJ2-2, is GAGVSQSPSNKVTEKGKDVELRCDPISGHTALYWYRQSLGQGLEFLIYFQGNSAPDKSGLPSDRFSAERTGGSVSTLTIQRTQQEDSAVYLCASSGKRGSSGELFFGEGSRLTVL.